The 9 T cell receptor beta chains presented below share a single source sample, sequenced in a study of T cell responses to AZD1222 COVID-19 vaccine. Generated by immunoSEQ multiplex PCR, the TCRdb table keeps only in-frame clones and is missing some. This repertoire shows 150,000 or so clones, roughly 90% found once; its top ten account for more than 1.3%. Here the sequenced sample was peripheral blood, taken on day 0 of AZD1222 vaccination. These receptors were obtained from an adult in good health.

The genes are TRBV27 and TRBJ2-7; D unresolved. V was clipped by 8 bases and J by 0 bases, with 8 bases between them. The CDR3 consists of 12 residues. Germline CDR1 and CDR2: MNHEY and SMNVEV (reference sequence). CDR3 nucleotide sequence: TGTGCCAGCTGGGCTAGCTCCTACGAGCAGTACTTC. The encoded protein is CASWASSYEQYF.

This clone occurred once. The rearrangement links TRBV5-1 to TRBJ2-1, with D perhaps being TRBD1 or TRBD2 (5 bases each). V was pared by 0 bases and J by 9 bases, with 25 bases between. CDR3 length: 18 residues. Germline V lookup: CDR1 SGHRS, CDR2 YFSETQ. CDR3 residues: CASSLVSLYRGEKGEQFF. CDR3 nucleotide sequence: TGCGCCAGCAGCTTGGTCTCCCTGTACCGGGGCGAAAAGGGTGAGCAGTTCTTC.

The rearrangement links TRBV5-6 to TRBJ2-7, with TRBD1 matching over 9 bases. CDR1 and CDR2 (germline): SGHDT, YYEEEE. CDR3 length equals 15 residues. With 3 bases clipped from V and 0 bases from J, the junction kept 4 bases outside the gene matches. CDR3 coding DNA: TGTGCCAGCAGCTACCAGACAGGGGGCTCCTACGAGCAGTACTTC. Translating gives CASSYQTGGSYEQYF.

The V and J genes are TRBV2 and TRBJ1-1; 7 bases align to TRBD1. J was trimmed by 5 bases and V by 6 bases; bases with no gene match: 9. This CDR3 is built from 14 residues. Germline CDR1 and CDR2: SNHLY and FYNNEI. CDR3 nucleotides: TGTGCCAGCAGAGAAAGTAACAGGGGAACTGAAGCTTTCTTT. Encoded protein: CASRESNRGTEAFF.

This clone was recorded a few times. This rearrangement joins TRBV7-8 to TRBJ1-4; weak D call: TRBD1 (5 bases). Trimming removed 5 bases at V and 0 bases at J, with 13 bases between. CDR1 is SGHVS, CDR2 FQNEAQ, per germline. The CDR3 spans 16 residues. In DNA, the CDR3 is TGTGCCAGCAGCCCGGGACTTGAGGCAACTAATGAAAAACTGTTTTTT. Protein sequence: CASSPGLEATNEKLFF.

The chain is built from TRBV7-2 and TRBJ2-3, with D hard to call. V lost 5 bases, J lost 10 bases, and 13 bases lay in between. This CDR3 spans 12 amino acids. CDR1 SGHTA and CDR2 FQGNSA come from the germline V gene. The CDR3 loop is CASSAPPYSQYF. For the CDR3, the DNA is TGTGCCAGCAGCGCCCCACCGTATTCGCAGTATTTT.

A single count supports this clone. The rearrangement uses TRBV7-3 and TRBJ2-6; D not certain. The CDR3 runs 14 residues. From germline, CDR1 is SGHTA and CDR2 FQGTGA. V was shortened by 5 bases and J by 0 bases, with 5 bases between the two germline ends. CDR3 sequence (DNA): TGTGCCAGCAGCCTTAGCTCTGGGGCCAACGTCCTGACTTTC. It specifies CASSLSSGANVLTF. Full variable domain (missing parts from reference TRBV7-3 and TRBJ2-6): GAGVSQTPSNKVTEKGKYVELRCDPISGHTALYWYRQSLGQGPEFLIYFQGTGAADDSGLPNDRFFAVRPEGSVSTLKIQRTERGDSAVYLCASSLSSGANVLTFGAGSRLTVL.

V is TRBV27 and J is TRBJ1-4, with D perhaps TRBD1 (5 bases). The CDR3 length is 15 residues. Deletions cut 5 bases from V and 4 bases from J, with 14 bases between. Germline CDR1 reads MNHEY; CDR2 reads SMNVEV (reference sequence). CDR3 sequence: CASSVTRDGNEKLFF. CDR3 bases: TGTGCCAGCAGTGTAACTCGGGACGGTAATGAAAAACTGTTTTTT. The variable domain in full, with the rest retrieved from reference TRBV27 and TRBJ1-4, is EAQVTQNPRYLITVTGKKLTVTCSQNMNHEYMSWYRQDPGLGLRQIYYSMNVEVTDKGDVPEGYKVSRKEKRNFPLILESPSPNQTSLYFCASSVTRDGNEKLFFGSGTQLSVL.

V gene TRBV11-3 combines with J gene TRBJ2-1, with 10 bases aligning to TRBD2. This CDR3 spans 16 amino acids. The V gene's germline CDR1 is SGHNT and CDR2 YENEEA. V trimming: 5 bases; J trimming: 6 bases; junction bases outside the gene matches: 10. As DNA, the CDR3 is TGTGCCAGCAGCCCTCTGAAAGCGGGAGGGCCCAATGAGCAGTTCTTC. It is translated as CASSPLKAGGPNEQFF.